Below are 23 T cell receptor beta chains sequenced from a single sample in a study of Graves' ophthalmopathy and Graves' hyperthyroidism. Amplification of TCR beta CDR3 regions used RNA transcripts. The authors performed first-round RT-PCR with HTBI primers and then a second-round multiplex PCR. Each CDR3 protein is one row after TCRdb ran MiXCR on the multiplex PCR reads. The sample yields about 370,000 distinct CDR3 sequences, about 17% seen once. The sample consisted of peripheral blood. The source is an adult woman with stable Graves' hyperthyroidism.

This sequence joins TRBV6-1 and TRBJ2-2; either TRBD1 or TRBD2 may supply D (5 bases each). V lost 2 bases, J lost 3 bases, and 16 bases lay in between. The CDR3 length is 17 residues. Per germline, CDR1 MNHNS and CDR2 SASEGT. The DNA for the CDR3 is TGTGCCAGCAGTGAATATGGGGACCAAGGGGACACCGGGGAGCTGTTTTTT. Protein: CASSEYGDQGDTGELFF.

In this sample, this clonotype turned up many times. V usage is TRBV7-9 and J usage is TRBJ2-7; 9 nucleotides align to TRBD1. This CDR3 has 16 amino acids. V was clipped by 4 bases and J by 2 bases; unmatched bases: 9. Germline lookup yields CDR1 SEHNR and CDR2 FQNEAQ (reference sequence). CDR3 coding DNA: TGTGCCAGCAGCTCGAACCGGGACAGGGAAACCTACGAGCAGTACTTC. It specifies CASSSNRDRETYEQYF.

In this sample, this clonotype turned up many times. The V gene is TRBV27, the J gene TRBJ2-7; D is perhaps TRBD2 (7 bases). The V end was cut by 6 bases, the J end by 4 bases, with 13 bases between. The CDR3 runs to 13 residues. The germline gives CDR1 MNHEY, CDR2 SMNVEV (reference sequence). The CDR3 nucleotides are TGTGCCAGCAGGGGGCGGGGGCGATACGAGCAGTACTTC. Amino acid sequence: CASRGRGRYEQYF.

The table lists this clonotype with many counts. The chain links TRBV2 to TRBJ2-5; no reliable D call. V lost 1 base, J lost 6 bases, and 6 bases lay in between. The CDR3 contains 12 residues. Germline CDR1 and CDR2: SNHLY and FYNNEI. The CDR3 region is CASSEGDKTQYF. The CDR3, as DNA: TGTGCCAGCAGTGAAGGGGATAAGACCCAGTACTTC. Full variable domain (missing parts from reference TRBV2 and TRBJ2-5): EPEVTQTPSHQVTQMGQEVILRCVPISNHLYFYWYRQILGQKVEFLVSFYNNEISEKSEIFDDQFSVERPDGSNFTLKIRSTKLEDSAMYFCASSEGDKTQYFGPGTRLLVL.

The CDR3 protein is CASSLDTAKNIQYF. The CDR3 nucleotides are TGCGCCAGCAGCTTGGACACAGCCAAAAACATTCAGTACTTC. The rearrangement uses TRBV5-1 and TRBJ2-4, with D unclear. The ends were cut back, 0 bases at V and 0 bases at J, with 4 bases in the middle. Germline assignment: CDR1 SGHRS and CDR2 YFSETQ. The CDR3 contains 14 residues. The full variable domain, completed using reference TRBV5-1 and TRBJ2-4, is KAGVTQTPRYLIKTRGQQVTLSCSPISGHRSVSWYQQTPGQGLQFLFEYFSETQRNKGNFPGRFSGRQFSNSRSEMNVSTLELGDSALYLCASSLDTAKNIQYFGAGTRLSVL.

This clonotype came up many times. The chain links TRBV11-2 to TRBJ2-7, with D tentatively TRBD1 (6 bases). The ends were cut back, 2 bases at V and 3 bases at J, with 14 bases in the middle. The CDR3 length is 15 residues. The germline gives CDR1 SGHAT, CDR2 FQNNGV. CDR3 in DNA: TGTGCCAGCAGCTTAAGCCGGGACAATCGCTACGAGCAGTACTTC. It is translated as CASSLSRDNRYEQYF.

V is TRBV4-1 and J is TRBJ1-5; no reliable D call. This CDR3 comprises 15 residues. The V end lost 4 bases, the J end lost 9 bases, and 19 bases lay between the germline ends. Germline-derived CDR1 and CDR2 are MGHRA and YSYEKL. The DNA for the CDR3 is TGCGCCAGCAGCCCAAAGTGGAACGGGGATCGGCCCCAGCATTTT. Its translation: CASSPKWNGDRPQHF.

The V call is TRBV6-2 or TRBV6-3, the J call TRBJ1-2; D is unresolved. This CDR3 region has 14 residues. V was shortened by 6 bases and J by 6 bases, with 17 bases between the two germline ends. Germline V gene lookup returns CDR1 MNHEY and CDR2 SVGEGT. CDR3 protein: CASSSAEDFDGYTF. The CDR3 nucleotides are TGTGCCAGCAGCTCTGCTGAGGACTTTGATGGCTACACCTTC.

This clonotype was counted at least ten times. The J gene is TRBJ1-3, the V gene TRBV15; 8 nucleotides agree with TRBD1. Germline CDR1 LNHNV, CDR2 YYDKDF (reference sequence). This CDR3 has 16 residues. V lost 0 bases, J lost 3 bases, and 4 bases stayed unmatched. CDR3 region: CATSRDYRGSGNTIYF. For the CDR3, the DNA is TGTGCCACCAGCAGAGATTACAGGGGGAGTGGAAACACCATATATTTT.

Ten or more counts support this clonotype. The rearrangement links TRBV20-1 to TRBJ2-7, with 7 bases aligning to TRBD2. After removal of 5 bases from V and 0 bases from J, the junction contained 1 base not matched to a gene. CDR3 length equals 12 residues. Germline V gene sequence: CDR1 DFQATT, CDR2 SNEGSKA (reference sequence). The CDR3 region has the DNA TGCAGTGCTGGCGGGAGCTCCTACGAGCAGTACTTC. Translated, it gives CSAGGSSYEQYF.

Many counts were recorded for this clonotype. This rearrangement joins TRBV6-5 to TRBJ1-2; tentatively, D is TRBD1 (5 bases). Germline V gives CDR1 MNHEY, CDR2 SVGAGI. The CDR3 totals 14 residues. V was pared by 6 bases and J by 0 bases, with 11 bases between. The CDR3 nucleotides read TGTGCCAGCAGGACCGGGACGGCTAACTATGGCTACACCTTC. Its translation is CASRTGTANYGYTF.

This clonotype came up many times. This chain joins TRBV6-5 and TRBJ1-1; maybe TRBD1 (5 bases). Germline lookup yields CDR1 MNHEY and CDR2 SVGAGI. The CDR3 contains 14 residues. Deletions cut 2 bases from V and 6 bases from J, with 13 bases between. CDR3 in DNA: TGTGCCAGCAGTTACGGGACTGCGGTCCCTGAAGCTTTCTTT. Translating gives CASSYGTAVPEAFF.

This clonotype was recorded many times. The chain is built from TRBV6-1 and TRBJ1-5; no clear D. The germline V and J ends were trimmed by 6 bases and 6 bases, with 6 bases remaining between them. The CDR3 contains 11 residues. The V gene's germline CDR1 is MNHNS and CDR2 SASEGT. The DNA for the CDR3 is TGTGCCAGCAGGGATGGTCAGCCCCAGCATTTT. It codes for CASRDGQPQHF.

This clonotype occurred many times. The V and J genes are TRBV30 and TRBJ2-7; D tentatively fits TRBD1 or TRBD2 (6 bases each). CDR3 length: 11 amino acids. Trimming took off 3 bases at V and 7 bases at J, with 10 bases between the two ends. CDR1 is GTSNPN and CDR2 is SVGIG in the germline V gene (reference sequence). Written as DNA, the CDR3 is TGTGCCTGGAGACTAGGGGGGGAGCAGTACTTC. Protein product: CAWRLGGEQYF.

This clonotype was observed a few times. The rearrangement links TRBV7-6 to TRBJ2-2; 7 bases map to TRBD1. Per the germline V gene, CDR1 is SGHVS and CDR2 is FNYEAQ. The CDR3 runs 14 residues. The V and J ends lost 2 bases and 7 bases, in that order; junction bases with no gene match: 4. Here the CDR3 reads CASSLHRGSGELFF. The CDR3 DNA is TGTGCCAGCAGCTTACACAGGGGCAGCGGGGAGCTGTTTTTT.

This clonotype was observed many times. The V call is TRBV6-1, the J call TRBJ2-7, with 10 bases fitting TRBD2. Per germline, CDR1 MNHNS and CDR2 SASEGT. This CDR3 contains 15 residues. Germline trimming cut 10 bases from V and 3 bases from J; bases unmatched to any gene: 12. CDR3 region: CATTRGGLADYEQYF. In DNA form, the CDR3 reads TGTGCCACCACCCGAGGTGGACTAGCGGACTACGAGCAGTACTTC.

The V call is TRBV11-1, the J call TRBJ2-2; D could derive from TRBD1 or TRBD2 (5 bases each). The germline CDR1 and CDR2 sequences are SGHAT and FQDESV (reference sequence). Trimming pared 5 bases from V and 0 bases from J, leaving 13 bases between. The CDR3 runs 16 residues. This CDR3 reads CASSNRMGANTGELFF. As DNA, the CDR3 is TGTGCCAGCAGCAATAGGATGGGGGCGAACACCGGGGAGCTGTTTTTT.

This clonotype was observed a handful of times. V usage is TRBV4-2 and J usage is TRBJ2-7; D might be TRBD1 (5 bases). This CDR3 comprises 14 residues. CDR1 and CDR2 from the germline V gene are LGHNA and YNFKEQ. V was pared by 1 base and J by 4 bases, with 11 bases between. The CDR3: CASSQAITGYEQYF. The DNA for the CDR3 is TGTGCCAGCAGCCAAGCTATTACAGGATACGAGCAGTACTTC.

Many counts were recorded for this clonotype. The chain couples TRBV29-1 to TRBJ1-2; possible D gene TRBD1, 5 bases. The germline V and J ends were trimmed by 7 bases and 12 bases, with 24 bases remaining between them. From germline, CDR1 is SQVTM and CDR2 ANQGSEA. CDR3 length: 13 residues. The CDR3 sequence is CSAEAPTTRGHTF. The CDR3 DNA follows: TGCAGCGCCGAAGCCCCCACCACCCGGGGCCACACCTTC.

This clonotype was detected many times. The V gene is TRBV6-2 or TRBV6-3, the J gene TRBJ2-2; D not certain. CDR1 is MNHEY and CDR2 is SVGEGT in the germline V gene. Deletions cut 2 bases from V and 3 bases from J, with 10 bases between. The CDR3 is made up of 15 amino acids. CDR3 sequence reads: CASSYALSHTGELFF. The CDR3 bases are TGTGCCAGCAGTTACGCCCTAAGTCACACCGGGGAGCTGTTTTTT.

The chain is built from TRBV28 and TRBJ2-7; D is undetermined. The CDR3 consists of 15 residues. Trimming removed 2 bases from V and 5 bases from J, with 16 bases in between. CDR1 MDHEN and CDR2 SYDVKM come from the germline V gene. The CDR3 here is CASSLRGSGSHEQYF. In nucleotides, the CDR3 is TGTGCCAGCAGTTTAAGAGGTAGTGGTTCCCACGAGCAGTACTTC.

This clonotype turned up a few times. This chain uses TRBV29-1 with TRBJ2-7; 14 nucleotides match TRBD2. J lost 4 bases, V lost 3 bases, and 20 bases had no gene match. This CDR3 is 20 amino acids long. CDR1 SQVTM and CDR2 ANQGSEA come from the germline V gene. CDR3 residues: CSVEGTETSGRAWSSYEQYF. In DNA form, the CDR3 reads TGCAGCGTTGAGGGGACAGAGACTAGCGGGAGGGCCTGGAGTTCGTACGAGCAGTACTTC.

This clonotype was recorded at least ten times. The chain carries TRBV20-1 and TRBJ2-7; D is ambiguous. The CDR3 runs to 13 residues. Trimming shortened V by 2 bases and J by 7 bases, and 15 bases separated the two germline ends. Germline V gene lookup returns CDR1 DFQATT and CDR2 SNEGSKA (reference sequence). CDR3 amino acids: CSARYNDRKEQYF. CDR3 DNA: TGCAGTGCTAGATACAACGATCGGAAAGAGCAGTACTTC.